This T cell receptor (beta chain) was retrieved from a study of cytomegalovirus exposure and HLA in healthy donors. PCR primers comprised 60 Vbeta and 13 Jbeta primers. Libraries were prepared by immunoSEQ multiplex PCR; TCRdb keeps only in-frame clonotypes and omits some of them. The sample yields fewer than 200,000 clones, roughly 80% seen once. This CDR3 has 13 residues. CDR1 and CDR2 (germline): LNHDA, SQIVND (reference sequence). V dropped 7 bases and J dropped 2 bases, with 9 bases sitting between them. With regard to this clone: Its antigen remains unidentified.

Study observations and caveats: A few CMV-associated chains were confirmed in vitro to be specific for CMV antigens.

Sequences were obtained from PBMCs. The chain combines TRBV19 with TRBJ1-5, with D tentatively TRBD1 (6 bases). This sequence was found in a man in his fifties or sixties in good health and CMV-seronegative. The CDR3 DNA reads TGTGCCAGTAATGGACAGCGCAATCAGCCCCAGCATTTT. Amino acids: CASNGQRNQPQHF.